Each of the 8 T cell receptor beta chains below was sequenced from the same sample in a study of blood T cell repertoires in COVID-19. Sequenced by immunoSEQ multiplex PCR; TCRdb stores in-frame clones only, minus some. Here the sample spans 100,000 to 150,000 clones, roughly nine tenths being singletons. Sequencing was done on a sample of peripheral blood. These receptors came from a man in his 70s with active or convalescent COVID-19.

This CDR3 is CASSSRRGDEQYF. The CDR3 DNA sequence: TGTGCCAGCAGCTCCCGGCGAGGCGACGAGCAGTACTTC. The chain links TRBV7-9 to TRBJ2-7; D is undetermined. This CDR3 is built from 13 residues. Germline loops: CDR1 SEHNR, CDR2 FQNEAQ (reference sequence). Trimming removed 4 bases at V and 5 bases at J, with 12 bases between.

This chain connects TRBV28 to TRBJ2-2; possibly TRBD1 for D (6 bases). Germline V gene sequence: CDR1 MDHEN, CDR2 SYDVKM. The CDR3 consists of 15 residues. V was pared by 6 bases and J by 5 bases, with 16 bases between. This chain's CDR3 is CASSSSQGWTGELFF. Written as DNA, the CDR3 is TGTGCCAGCAGCTCCTCGCAGGGGTGGACCGGGGAGCTGTTTTTT.

The chain combines TRBV15 with TRBJ1-1; 8 bases line up with TRBD1. The germline V gene has CDR1 LNHNV and CDR2 YYDKDF (reference sequence). Germline trimming cut 3 bases from V and 1 base from J; bases unmatched to any gene: 4. This CDR3 is 15 amino acids long. The CDR3 coding sequence is TGTGCCACCAGCAGGGACAGGGAGGGGAACACTGAAGCTTTCTTT. This sequence encodes CATSRDREGNTEAFF.

This rearrangement joins TRBV28 to TRBJ1-1, with D perhaps matching TRBD1 (5 bases). This CDR3 comprises 13 residues. Trimming left V 8 bases short and J 10 bases short, with 20 bases between. Germline V gene lookup returns CDR1 MDHEN and CDR2 SYDVKM. The CDR3 protein is CASDDHLGVSAFF. CDR3 nucleotides: TGTGCCAGCGATGACCACTTAGGGGTTTCAGCTTTCTTT.

The chain carries TRBV7-2 and TRBJ2-7, with 15 bases aligning to TRBD2. The CDR3 sequence is 17 residues long. Looked up from germline, CDR1 is SGHTA and CDR2 is FQGNSA. Trimming removed 5 bases from V and 1 base from J; junction bases left unmatched: 6. The CDR3 coding sequence is TGTGCCAGCAGCCTCGGACTAGCGGGAGGGAGGTCCTACGAGCAGTACTTC. This encodes CASSLGLAGGRSYEQYF.

The chain links TRBV2 to TRBJ2-1; 9 nucleotides align to TRBD1. The V gene's germline CDR1 is SNHLY and CDR2 FYNNEI. CDR3 length: 16 residues. V lost 6 bases, J lost 4 bases, and 10 bases stayed unmatched. The CDR3 protein is CASSVNRDREYNEQFF. The CDR3, as DNA: TGTGCCAGCAGCGTAAACCGGGACAGGGAGTACAATGAGCAGTTCTTC.

J is TRBJ2-4 and V is TRBV28; 10 bases line up with TRBD1. Trimming took 5 bases from V and 2 from J; bases not matched to a gene: 6. CDR1 MDHEN and CDR2 SYDVKM come from the germline V gene. The CDR3 loop spans 16 amino acids. As DNA, the CDR3 is TGTGCCAGCAGTGAGACAGGGGGCTTGACCAAAAACATTCAGTACTTC. Protein sequence: CASSETGGLTKNIQYF.

The chain has TRBV6-5 and TRBJ1-5; TRBD1 might be the D (5 bases). V lost 0 bases and J 4 bases, leaving 10 bases between the germline ends. CDR3 length equals 15 residues. CDR1 is MNHEY, CDR2 SVGAGI, per germline. The CDR3 DNA reads as TGTGCCAGCAGTTACTCAGGGCAGGGAAATCAGCCCCAGCATTTT. Its protein is CASSYSGQGNQPQHF.